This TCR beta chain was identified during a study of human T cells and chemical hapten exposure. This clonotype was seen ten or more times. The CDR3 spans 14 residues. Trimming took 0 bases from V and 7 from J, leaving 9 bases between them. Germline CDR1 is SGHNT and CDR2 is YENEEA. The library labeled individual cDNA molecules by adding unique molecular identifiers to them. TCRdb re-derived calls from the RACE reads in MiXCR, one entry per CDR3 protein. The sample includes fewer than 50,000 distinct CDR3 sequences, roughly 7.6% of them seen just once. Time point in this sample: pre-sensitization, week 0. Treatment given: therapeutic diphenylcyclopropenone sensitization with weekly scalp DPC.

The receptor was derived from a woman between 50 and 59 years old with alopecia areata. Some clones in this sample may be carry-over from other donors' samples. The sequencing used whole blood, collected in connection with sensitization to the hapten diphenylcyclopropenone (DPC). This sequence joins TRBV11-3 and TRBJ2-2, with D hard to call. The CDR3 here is CASSLEVASGELFF. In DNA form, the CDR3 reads TGTGCCAGCAGCTTAGAGGTAGCAAGCGGGGAGCTGTTTTTT.